Below are 9 T cell receptor beta chains sequenced from a single sample in a study of identical twins. TCRdb reprocessed the 5' RACE reads with MiXCR, giving one entry per CDR3 protein. The table has about 720,000 distinct CDR3 sequences, roughly 18% seen once; the top ten hold less than 15%. This sample was shared with a second study, whose subject was T cells expressing NK-cell markers.

What was sequenced was PBMCs. The source is a woman younger than 35 in good health.

The chain couples TRBV20-1 to TRBJ2-3; 13 positions match TRBD2. CDR3 length: 18 residues. Germline V lookup: CDR1 DFQATT, CDR2 SNEGSKA (reference sequence). V shed 7 bases, J shed 2 bases, and the junction held 15 bases outside the gene matches. For the CDR3, the DNA is TGCAGTGTGAAATTCGGTATGGGACTAGCGGGGACCACAGATACGCAGTATTTT. Its protein is CSVKFGMGLAGTTDTQYF.

This clonotype has more than one count but fewer than ten. J is TRBJ2-7 and V is TRBV3-1, with 12 bases identical to TRBD2. The germline V gene encodes CDR1 LGHDT and CDR2 YNNKEL (reference sequence). The CDR3 covers 17 residues. With 6 bases clipped from V and 2 bases from J, the junction kept 11 bases outside the gene matches. The CDR3 loop is CASSHYHTSGRTYEQYF. The CDR3 nucleotides read TGTGCCAGCAGTCACTATCACACTAGCGGGAGGACCTACGAGCAGTACTTC.

The J gene is TRBJ2-5, the V gene TRBV7-8; D assignment may be TRBD1 or TRBD2 (5 bases each). Germline assignment: CDR1 SGHVS and CDR2 FQNEAQ. V lost 4 bases, J lost 5 bases, and 14 bases lay in between. The CDR3 has 14 residues. In DNA form, the CDR3 reads TGTGCCAGCAGCTCCCCCCGGGGCTGGGAGACCCAGTACTTC. Encoded protein: CASSSPRGWETQYF.

This clonotype was observed a handful of times. The V gene is TRBV7-3, the J gene TRBJ1-1, with unresolved D. Trimming removed 5 bases at V and 4 bases at J, with 20 bases between. Germline-derived CDR1 and CDR2 are SGHTA and FQGTGA. The CDR3 has 16 amino acids. The CDR3 here is CASSPNRLVAGTEAFF. The CDR3 nucleotides are TGTGCCAGCAGCCCTAACCGTTTGGTGGCAGGCACTGAAGCTTTCTTT.

This clonotype was counted a few times. This chain links TRBV27 with TRBJ1-1; D remains ambiguous. Germline values: CDR1 MNHEY, CDR2 SMNVEV (reference sequence). The length of the CDR3 is 15 residues. Trimming removed 2 bases from V and 0 bases from J, with 10 bases in between. The CDR3 nucleotides read TGTGCCAGCAGTTTAATCCAAGGGATGAACACTGAAGCTTTCTTT. Translated, it gives CASSLIQGMNTEAFF.

The sample holds a few counts of this clonotype. The chain links TRBV10-3 to TRBJ1-1, with 7 bases matching TRBD1. Germline CDR1 is ENHRY and CDR2 is SYGVKD. The CDR3 totals 12 residues. The junction had 2 bases not matched to a gene; V was cut back by 7 bases and J by 3 bases. The CDR3 region has the DNA TGTGCCATCAAAGACAGGGACACTGAAGCTTTCTTT. Translated, it gives CAIKDRDTEAFF.

This clonotype has a handful of counts. This chain links TRBV18 with TRBJ2-1; the D gene is possibly TRBD1 (5 bases). Germline loops: CDR1 KGHSH, CDR2 LQKENI. The V end lost 0 bases, the J end lost 9 bases, and 15 bases lay between the germline ends. CDR3 length: 15 residues. As DNA, the CDR3 is TGTGCCAGCTCACCACCGCAATCTCTGGGGCGTGAGCAGTTCTTC. This gives the protein CASSPPQSLGREQFF.

There are many counts of this clonotype. V is TRBV12-3 or TRBV12-4 and J is TRBJ1-1; TRBD1 agrees at 8 bases. The J segment lost 7 bases and the V segment lost 8 bases, leaving 9 bases of the junction unmatched. The CDR3 contains 13 residues. The CDR3 loop is CASRTGGKGEAFF. CDR3 sequence (DNA): TGTGCCAGCCGTACAGGGGGGAAGGGTGAAGCTTTCTTT.

The V call is TRBV6-5, the J call TRBJ2-7, with 11 bases that match TRBD2. The CDR3 runs to 16 residues. The trim removed 4 bases at V and 2 bases at J, leaving 7 bases unmatched. Germline values: CDR1 MNHEY, CDR2 SVGAGI. In DNA, the CDR3 is TGTGCCAGCAGTTCTCCCGGGACTAGCGGAACCTACGAGCAGTACTTC. This codes for CASSSPGTSGTYEQYF.